The 11 T cell receptor beta chains below come from one sample, sequenced in a study of identical twins. One entry per CDR3 protein results from TCRdb running MiXCR on the 5' RACE reads. The data show about 550,000 distinct CDR3 sequences, with 20% to 25% seen just once and more than 0.4% held by the top ten. This sample was also put to use in a study of yellow fever vaccine responses in identical twins.

The sequencing input was CD4+ T cells sorted from blood. These receptors were collected from a woman aged 18-29 years in good health.

This rearrangement joins TRBV2 to TRBJ1-2; no reliable D call. The CDR3 totals 13 residues. Trimming took off 8 bases at V and 8 bases at J, with 18 bases between the two ends. The germline CDR1 and CDR2 sequences are SNHLY and FYNNEI. The chain's CDR3 is CASPLPGGDGYTF. CDR3 nucleotides: TGTGCCAGCCCCCTACCCGGTGGAGACGGCTACACCTTC.

The chain couples TRBV5-1 to TRBJ1-1; tentatively, D is TRBD1 (6 bases). This CDR3 comprises 15 residues. The germline CDR1 and CDR2 sequences are SGHRS and YFSETQ. Trimming stripped 7 bases from V and 9 bases from J, with 25 bases between. Here the CDR3 DNA reads TGCGCCAGCCGTCCGGTACAGGGTTCCACCGGGCAAGCTTTCTTT. It specifies CASRPVQGSTGQAFF.

This clonotype appeared a few times. This chain links TRBV29-1 with TRBJ2-2, with 11 bases that match TRBD2. This CDR3 has 16 residues. Germline V CDR1 and CDR2: SQVTM, ANQGSEA. V dropped 4 bases and J dropped 1; count of bases not matched to a gene: 5. The CDR3 loop reads CSVADSGGGNTGELFF. The CDR3 DNA follows: TGCAGCGTTGCAGATAGCGGGGGGGGGAACACCGGGGAGCTGTTTTTT.

The chain joins TRBV29-1 to TRBJ2-1, with 7 bases lining up with TRBD1. The ends lost 7 bases at V and 8 bases at J; junction bases unmatched: 8. The length of the CDR3 is 12 residues. Germline V gene data show CDR1 as SQVTM and CDR2 as ANQGSEA. The chain's CDR3 is CSAMGQTYEQFF. In DNA, the CDR3 is TGCAGCGCTATGGGACAGACCTATGAGCAGTTCTTC.

This clonotype showed up many times. The genes are TRBV12-3 or TRBV12-4 and TRBJ2-7; a possible D gene is TRBD2 (6 bases). V lost 4 bases, J lost 3 bases, and 7 bases lay in between. This CDR3 is built from 12 residues. The CDR3 protein is CASSSRGYEQYF. CDR3 coding DNA: TGTGCCAGCAGTTCGCGGGGCTACGAGCAGTACTTC.

The chain couples TRBV10-3 to TRBJ2-3; D not resolved. Trimming took 6 bases from V and 0 from J, leaving 1 base between them. This CDR3 spans 11 amino acids. The germline V gene has CDR1 ENHRY and CDR2 SYGVKD. CDR3 sequence reads: CAIRSTDTQYF. Written as DNA, the CDR3 is TGTGCCATCAGGAGCACAGATACGCAGTATTTT.

This clonotype turned up a few times. The chain combines TRBV12-3 or TRBV12-4 with TRBJ2-3; 11 nucleotides match TRBD2. The CDR3 is 14 residues long. With 10 bases clipped from V and 5 bases from J, the junction kept 8 bases outside the gene matches. The CDR3 here is CAITKGLAGDTQYF. CDR3 bases: TGTGCCATCACGAAAGGACTAGCGGGAGATACGCAGTATTTT.

The chain uses TRBV5-1 and TRBJ1-6, with 7 bases fitting TRBD1. J gave up 6 bases and V 2 bases, and 11 bases lay outside the gene matches. Germline V gene sequence: CDR1 SGHRS, CDR2 YFSETQ. The CDR3 runs 17 residues. DNA for the CDR3: TGCGCCAGCAGCTTCACCGGGACAGTGAATGGTAATTCACCCCTCCACTTT. Amino acid sequence: CASSFTGTVNGNSPLHF.

The V call is TRBV7-9, the J call TRBJ1-4, with 8 nucleotides matching TRBD1. Germline V CDR1 and CDR2: SEHNR, FQNEAQ (reference sequence). The V segment lost 8 bases and the J segment 4 bases; nucleotides outside the gene matches: 3. This CDR3 has 13 residues. The CDR3 DNA follows: TGTGCCAGCGGTGGACAGGGTAATGAAAAACTGTTTTTT. Its protein product is CASGGQGNEKLFF.

The V gene is TRBV13, the J gene TRBJ2-3; possible D gene TRBD1, 7 bases. V dropped 4 bases and J dropped 1 base, with 15 bases sitting between them. Germline V lookup: CDR1 PRHDT, CDR2 FYEKMQ (reference sequence). The CDR3 length is 16 residues. As DNA, the CDR3 is TGTGCCAGCAGCTCAGGGGGGCGGGGTGGCACAGATACGCAGTATTTT. Translated, it gives CASSSGGRGGTDTQYF.

This clonotype was counted between two and nine times. The chain has TRBV27 and TRBJ1-5, with TRBD1 identical over 7 bases. With V trimmed by 4 bases and J by 3 bases, 6 bases remained unmatched. This CDR3 has 15 amino acids. Germline V lookup: CDR1 MNHEY, CDR2 SMNVEV (reference sequence). The CDR3 nucleotides read TGTGCCAGCAGTTCCGGGACAGTGCCCAATCAGCCCCAGCATTTT. Protein sequence: CASSSGTVPNQPQHF.